The entry below gives a single T cell receptor (beta chain) sequence along with its context. The sample is drawn from a study of T cells after somatic rescue of genetic block. Sequencing used immunoSEQ multiplex PCR; TCRdb keeps in-frame clones, though not all of them. The sample holds 15,000 or so clones, over 60% seen once. Germline V lookup: CDR1 KGHSH, CDR2 LQKENI. CDR3 length: 14 residues. V was pared by 6 bases and J by 3 bases, with 3 bases of the junction left unmatched. Sequences were obtained from peripheral blood mononuclear cells (PBMCs). The TCR comes from a man between 18 and 29 years old. The genes are TRBV18 and TRBJ1-4, with TRBD1 matching over 8 bases. CDR3: CASSEDRANEKLFF. CDR3 in DNA: TGTGCCAGCTCGGAGGACAGGGCTAATGAAAAACTGTTTTTT.